One and the same sample provided the 18 T cell receptor beta chains below, sequenced in a study of cytomegalovirus exposure and HLA in healthy donors (dated by TCRdb to about 2017). The method behind the library was the immunoSEQ multiplex PCR assay. A mixture of 60 forward primers for TCR Vbeta segments and 13 reverse primers for TCR Jbeta segments was used in the multiplex PCR. The table comes from immuneACCESS by way of TCRdb, which keeps in-frame sequences with V and J called. Part of the clones is missing from these tables; in studies checked, under half for an unresolved V gene and the rest for unknown reasons. The sample has around 150,000 clones on record, about 71% of them singletons. The ten largest clones capture less than 1.5% of the sample. The source material was PBMCs. The receptor set was obtained from a man aged 45-60 years in good health and CMV-seronegative.

This clone was seen more than once but under ten times. The V gene is TRBV6-4, the J gene TRBJ2-2, with TRBD2 matching over 8 bases. This CDR3 is 14 amino acids long. Germline assignment: CDR1 MRHNA and CDR2 SNTAGT. The J segment lost 6 bases and the V segment lost 0 bases, leaving 0 bases of the junction unmatched. CDR3 protein: CASSDSTSAGELFF. CDR3 DNA sequence: TGTGCCAGCAGTGACTCGACTAGCGCCGGGGAGCTGTTTTTT.

The rearrangement uses TRBV15 and TRBJ1-1, with TRBD1 matching over 11 bases. The CDR3 loop spans 15 amino acids. Looked up from germline, CDR1 is LNHNV and CDR2 is YYDKDF (reference sequence). V lost 1 base to trimming and J lost 6 bases; unmatched junction nucleotides: 4. CDR3 DNA sequence: TGTGCCACCAGCAGAGTCGGGACAGGGGGATCTGAAGCTTTCTTT. The encoded protein is CATSRVGTGGSEAFF.

V usage is TRBV19 and J usage is TRBJ1-1; 10 bases map to TRBD1. This CDR3 is built from 16 residues. Germline CDR1 reads LNHDA; CDR2 reads SQIVND (reference sequence). The V and J ends lost 5 bases and 6 bases, in that order; junction bases with no gene match: 12. CDR3 region: CASSPETGTGVPEAFF. The CDR3 nucleotides read TGTGCCAGTAGTCCCGAAACGGGGACAGGGGTGCCTGAAGCTTTCTTT.

The gene calls are TRBV4-2 and TRBJ2-5; D is possibly TRBD1 (7 bases). With 0 bases removed from V and 1 base from J, the gap between germline ends came to 12 bases. CDR3 size: 16 residues. In germline, CDR1 is LGHNA, CDR2 YNFKEQ. CDR3 sequence: CASSQEGGGGQETQYF. The CDR3 nucleotides read TGTGCCAGCAGCCAAGAAGGAGGGGGCGGCCAAGAGACCCAGTACTTC.

The rearrangement joins TRBV5-4 to TRBJ2-3; D is possibly TRBD1 (6 bases). This CDR3 has 15 amino acids. Germline CDR1 reads SGHNT; CDR2 reads YYREEE (reference sequence). The V gene lost 7 bases and the J gene lost 5 bases, with 20 bases spanning the gap. CDR3 sequence: CASYLRGEGGDTQYF. The CDR3 region has the DNA TGTGCCAGCTACTTGAGAGGGGAAGGGGGAGATACGCAGTATTTT. Complete variable domain (other parts from reference TRBV5-4 and TRBJ2-3): ETGVTQSPTHLIKTRGQQVTLRCSSQSGHNTVSWYQQALGQGPQFIFQYYREEENGRGNFPPRFSGLQFPNYSSELNVNALELDDSALYLCASYLRGEGGDTQYFGPGTRLTVL.

The CDR3 coding sequence is TGTGCCAGCACCTTCCTCCTTCCGGGCACTGAAGCTTTCTTT. Translated: CASTFLLPGTEAFF. This rearrangement joins TRBV6-1 to TRBJ1-1; unclear D gene. V was trimmed by 7 bases and J by 4 bases, leaving 16 bases between them. The CDR3 has 14 residues. Germline values: CDR1 MNHNS, CDR2 SASEGT.

V and J are TRBV10-1 and TRBJ2-2; D is unclear. The CDR3 is made up of 13 amino acids. CDR1 WNHNN and CDR2 SYGVQD come from the germline V gene (reference sequence). V shed 2 bases and J shed 6 bases, with 7 bases lying between them. CDR3 in DNA: TGCGCCAGCAGTGAGCTTAGAGCCGGGGAGCTGTTTTTT. Translation: CASSELRAGELFF.

V gene TRBV6-5 combines with J gene TRBJ2-1; D remains unclear. The CDR3 is 13 amino acids. V lost 6 bases and J lost 3, with 9 bases in between. Germline CDR1 and CDR2: MNHEY and SVGAGI. The CDR3 loop reads CASRRDIYNEQFF. DNA of the CDR3: TGTGCCAGCAGACGAGACATCTACAATGAGCAGTTCTTC.

For this clone: In the same sample, other DNA sequences code for this CDR3. The rearrangement links TRBV6-5 to TRBJ2-7, with 9 bases fitting TRBD1. The V gene's germline CDR1 is MNHEY and CDR2 SVGAGI. There are 13 residues in the CDR3. Germline trimming cut 2 bases from V and 4 bases from J; bases unmatched to any gene: 0. The chain's CDR3 is CASSYDRGYEQYF. The CDR3 region has the DNA TGTGCCAGCAGTTACGACAGGGGGTACGAGCAGTACTTC.

The sample holds a few counts of this clone. The V gene is TRBV5-1, the J gene TRBJ2-5; 10 bases match TRBD2. CDR3 length: 17 amino acids. From germline, CDR1 is SGHRS and CDR2 YFSETQ. V gave up 1 base and J gave up 1 base; unmatched junction bases: 7. The DNA of the CDR3 is TGCGCCAGCAGCTTGTACTCTAGCGGGGGCCCCCAAGAGACCCAGTACTTC. Translating it yields CASSLYSSGGPQETQYF.

The chain combines TRBV11-2 with TRBJ1-1; D is perhaps TRBD1 (5 bases). Trimming stripped 6 bases from V and 2 bases from J, with 13 bases between. In germline, CDR1 is SGHAT, CDR2 FQNNGV. The CDR3 is 14 amino acids. The CDR3 here is CASSPQVLNTEAFF. The CDR3 coding sequence is TGTGCCAGCAGTCCACAGGTTTTAAACACTGAAGCTTTCTTT.

The V and J genes are TRBV6-5 and TRBJ2-1; D is perhaps TRBD2 (5 bases). V dropped 0 bases and J dropped 5 bases, with 8 bases sitting between them. This CDR3 spans 14 amino acids. Germline V gene sequence: CDR1 MNHEY, CDR2 SVGAGI. CDR3 residues: CASSYSEVNNEQFF. DNA for the CDR3: TGTGCCAGCAGTTACTCGGAGGTAAACAATGAGCAGTTCTTC.

The rearrangement joins TRBV5-8 to TRBJ2-3; D is unclear. V was trimmed by 2 bases and J by 11 bases, leaving 6 bases between them. The CDR3 totals 10 residues. CDR1 SGHTS and CDR2 YDEGEE come from the germline V gene. CDR3 region: CASSFPRQYF. In DNA form, the CDR3 reads TGTGCCAGCAGCTTCCCCCGGCAGTATTTT.

J is TRBJ1-4 and V is TRBV5-4, with TRBD1 matching 8 bases. This CDR3 has 14 residues. In germline, CDR1 is SGHNT, CDR2 YYREEE (reference sequence). V shed 3 bases, J shed 3 bases, and the junction held 1 base outside the gene matches. The CDR3 loop is CASSSGGSNEKLFF. The CDR3 nucleotides read TGTGCCAGCAGCTCAGGGGGCTCTAATGAAAAACTGTTTTTT.

The rearrangement uses TRBV11-2 and TRBJ2-2; 8 bases align to TRBD1. Per germline, CDR1 SGHAT and CDR2 FQNNGV. V gave up 0 bases and J gave up 4 bases; unmatched junction bases: 7. The CDR3 consists of 17 residues. CDR3 protein: CASSLDSGRGLTGELFF. In DNA, the CDR3 is TGTGCCAGCAGCTTAGATTCGGGCAGGGGGCTCACCGGGGAGCTGTTTTTT.

V gene TRBV5-1 combines with J gene TRBJ2-3, with 14 bases lining up with TRBD2. The V gene end was trimmed by 4 bases and the J gene end by 1 base; junction bases not matched to a gene: 8. Germline CDR1 SGHRS, CDR2 YFSETQ. The CDR3 extends over 18 amino acids. The CDR3 DNA reads as TGCGCCAGCAGCAAGCCTCTGACTAGCGGGGGGGGCACAGATACGCAGTATTTT. Translating gives CASSKPLTSGGGTDTQYF.

Notes on this clone: Sequence at one end of the junction differs from germline and may be a read error. The chain couples TRBV7-7 to TRBJ1-1; no reliable D call. This CDR3 has 13 amino acids. The V gene's germline CDR1 is SSHAT and CDR2 FNYEAQ (reference sequence). The DNA for the CDR3 is TGTGCTAGCAGCCACCAGGTGAACACTGAAGCTTTCTTT. As protein: CASSHQVNTEAFF.

In this sample, this clone turned up a few times. The chain has TRBV19 and TRBJ1-6; tentatively, D is TRBD1 (5 bases). Germline CDR1 and CDR2: LNHDA and SQIVND (reference sequence). Deletions cut 6 bases from V and 0 bases from J, with 18 bases between. The CDR3 contains 18 residues. The CDR3 region has the DNA TGTGCCAGTAGCCAAGGGCAGGGTCCCAGCTCCTATAATTCACCCCTCCACTTT. Translation: CASSQGQGPSSYNSPLHF.